Sequencing of this T cell receptor (beta chain) was carried out in a study of blood T cells in healthy people across ages. Study-level results: Compared with aged donors, long-lived donors showed fewer expanded clones, suggesting selection.

Remarks on this clonotype: The antigen remains unidentified.

The ends lost 4 bases at V and 2 bases at J; junction bases unmatched: 6. Germline assignment: CDR1 SNHLY and CDR2 FYNNEI. This CDR3 has 15 amino acids. Then a second PCR, running about 6 to 12 cycles, was carried out with a sample-barcoded 5' primer and a J-beta primer mix. Carrying 12 random nucleotides, a template-switch adaptor labeled each individual cDNA molecule. TCRdb reprocessed the 5' RACE reads with MiXCR, giving one entry per CDR3 protein. The repertoire has roughly 500,000 distinct CDR3 sequences, roughly 29% of them found once; the top ten carry roughly 20%. Staff drew around 10 milliliters of peripheral blood from each donor. There were at least 5.5 micrograms of total RNA extracted from every sample.

Sequenced input: blood. The chain employs TRBV2 and TRBJ2-5; TRBD1 matches at 8 bases. The source of this sequence is a woman in her 70s in good health. CDR3 DNA sequence: TGTGCCAGCAGTGTGCAGGGGGCGGCTCAAGAGACCCAGTACTTC. Translation: CASSVQGAAQETQYF. The variable domain in full, completed from reference TRBV2 and TRBJ2-5, reads EPEVTQTPSHQVTQMGQEVILRCVPISNHLYFYWYRQILGQKVEFLVSFYNNEISEKSEIFDDQFSVERPDGSNFTLKIRSTKLEDSAMYFCASSVQGAAQETQYFGPGTRLLVL.